The clone carrying this T cell receptor (beta chain) has a handful of counts. As to treatment: around 19 received Ad26.COV2.S at low or high dose, single or two shots; several received placebo; per-sample allocation not given. Sampling took place 63 days after the first vaccine or placebo injection. This specimen comes from a study of Ad26.COV2.S vaccination and SARS-CoV-2 variants. TCRdb keeps only in-frame clones here, not all; method: immunoSEQ multiplex PCR. This repertoire shows some 340,000 clones, around four fifths found once; its top ten account for 2.1%. The germline V and J ends were trimmed by 6 bases and 6 bases, with 11 bases remaining between them. Germline V gives CDR1 MNHNY, CDR2 SVGAGI (reference sequence). The CDR3 is made up of 12 amino acids.

V and J are TRBV6-6 and TRBJ1-2; no reliable D call. The sequences come from peripheral blood, collected in a trial of Ad26.COV2.S vaccine versus placebo. The sequence derives from a person aged 18-65 years who received the Ad26.COV2.S COVID-19 vaccine or a placebo. The CDR3 DNA reads TGTGCCAGCAGATTGACTACGGATGGCTACACCTTC. Its translation is CASRLTTDGYTF.